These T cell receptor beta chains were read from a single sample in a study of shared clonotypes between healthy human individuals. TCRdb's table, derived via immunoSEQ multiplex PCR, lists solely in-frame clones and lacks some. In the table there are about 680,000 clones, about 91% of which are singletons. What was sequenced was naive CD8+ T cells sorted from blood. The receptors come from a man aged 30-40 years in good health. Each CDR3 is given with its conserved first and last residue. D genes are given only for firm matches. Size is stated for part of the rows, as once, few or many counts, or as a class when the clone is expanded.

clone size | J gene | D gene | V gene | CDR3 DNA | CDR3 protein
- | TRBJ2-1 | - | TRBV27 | TGTGCCAGCACCCGACCCGGGGGACACTCCTACAATGAGCAGTTCTTC | CASTRPGGHSYNEQFF
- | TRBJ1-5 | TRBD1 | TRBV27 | TGTGCCAGCAGTCCTGTAACAGGGGCGCATCAGCCCCAGCATTTT | CASSPVTGAHQPQHF
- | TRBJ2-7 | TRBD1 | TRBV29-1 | TGCAGCGTTGCGGGACAGGGTACCTACGAGCAGTACTTC | CSVAGQGTYEQYF
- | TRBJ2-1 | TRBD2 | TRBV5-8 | TGTGCCAGCAGCTCCGGAGGGGTCGGGAGGGGGAGTGAGCAGTTCTTC | CASSSGGVGRGSEQFF
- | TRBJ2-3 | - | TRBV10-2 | TGCGCCAGCAGTGAGAACAGAGGGGGAGGGGTCTCGGATACGCAGTATTTT | CASSENRGGGVSDTQYF
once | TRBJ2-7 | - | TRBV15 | TGTGCCACCAGCAGAGATCGAGGCAGATCCTACGAGCAGTACTTC | CATSRDRGRSYEQYF
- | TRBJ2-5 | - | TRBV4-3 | TGCGCCAGCAGCCGATCCGGTTCGGGCGAGACCCAGTACTTC | CASSRSGSGETQYF
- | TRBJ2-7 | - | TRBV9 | TGTGCCAGCGGGGTCTCGGACGAGCAGTACTTC | CASGVSDEQYF
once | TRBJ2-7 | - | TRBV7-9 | TGTGCCAGCAGCTTAGGGGGCCCCGGACACGAGCAGTACTTC | CASSLGGPGHEQYF
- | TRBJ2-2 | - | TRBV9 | TGTGCCAGCAGCGCGGGAGGGACAGGAGTCACCGGGGAGCTGTTTTTT | CASSAGGTGVTGELFF
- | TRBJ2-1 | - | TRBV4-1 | TGCGCCAGCAGCCAACAATCAGGGACGTACAATGAGCAGTTCTTC | CASSQQSGTYNEQFF
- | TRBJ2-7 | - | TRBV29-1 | TGCAGCGTTGAAAACAGACTCTACGAGCAGTACTTC | CSVENRLYEQYF
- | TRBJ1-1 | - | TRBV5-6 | TGTGCCAGCAGCTCCCTCTTGGGTAACACTGAAGCTTTCTTT | CASSSLLGNTEAFF
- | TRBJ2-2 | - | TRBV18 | TGTGCCAGCTCACCGACCGGACCTACGAACACCGGGGAGCTGTTTTTT | CASSPTGPTNTGELFF
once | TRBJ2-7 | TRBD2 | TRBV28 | TGTGCCAGCCGTCTCAGCGGGAGCCCCCACGAGCAGTACTTC | CASRLSGSPHEQYF
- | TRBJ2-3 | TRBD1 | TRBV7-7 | TGTGCCAGCAGCCTAACGATTGGACAGGGCACAGATACGCAGTATTTT | CASSLTIGQGTDTQYF
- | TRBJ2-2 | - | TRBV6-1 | TGTGCCAGCAGAGGACCGCGCCTAAACACCGGGGAGCTGTTTTTT | CASRGPRLNTGELFF
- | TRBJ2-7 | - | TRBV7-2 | TGTGCCAGCAGCCCCCCGAGGGGGGACTACGAGCAGTACTTC | CASSPPRGDYEQYF
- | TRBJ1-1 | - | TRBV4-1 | TGCGCCAGCATCCAGGGAGGGGGGAACACTGAAGCTTTCTTT | CASIQGGGNTEAFF
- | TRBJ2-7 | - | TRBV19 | TGTGCCAGTAGTATAGTTGGCGTTGAAGCGGGACAGCGCGAGCAGTACTTC | CASSIVGVEAGQREQYF
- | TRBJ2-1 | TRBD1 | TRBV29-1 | TGCAGCGTTGAAGCGGACAGGGGTTCGAATGAGCAGTTCTTC | CSVEADRGSNEQFF
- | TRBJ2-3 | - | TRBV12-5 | TGTGCTAGTGCCCCTGAGAGGGCGGGCACAGATACGCAGTATTTT | CASAPERAGTDTQYF
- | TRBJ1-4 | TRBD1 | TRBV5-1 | TGCGCCAGCAGCCTGAACGACAGGGGTAATGAAAAACTGTTTTTT | CASSLNDRGNEKLFF
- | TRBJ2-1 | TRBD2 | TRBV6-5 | TGTGCCAGCAGTTACTCCCAGACTAGCGGCAATGAGCAGTTCTTC | CASSYSQTSGNEQFF
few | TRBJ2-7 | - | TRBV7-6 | TGTGCCAGCAGCCATCGAGAGACTGGCTCCTACGAGCAGTACTTC | CASSHRETGSYEQYF
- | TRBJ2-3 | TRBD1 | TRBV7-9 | TGTGCCAGCAGCTTAGTACAGGGGGGAGATACGCAGTATTTT | CASSLVQGGDTQYF
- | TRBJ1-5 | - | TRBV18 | TGTGCCAGCTCGCCAACCCCCGCATCCGGGTATAGCAATCAGCCCCAGCATTTT | CASSPTPASGYSNQPQHF
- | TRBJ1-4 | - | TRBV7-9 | TGTGCCAGCAGCTTAGTCGGGCAGGGGTATGAAAAACTGTTTTTT | CASSLVGQGYEKLFF
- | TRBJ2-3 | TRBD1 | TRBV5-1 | TGCGCCAGCACCCAGGGGGAGACAAGCACAGATACGCAGTATTTT | CASTQGETSTDTQYF
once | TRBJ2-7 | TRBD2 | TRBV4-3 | TGCGCCAGCAGCCAAGGGACTAGCGGGATTTACGAGCAGTACTTC | CASSQGTSGIYEQYF
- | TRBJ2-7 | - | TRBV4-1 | TGCGCCAGCAGCCAAGTGGTCCCGGGAAGCTACGAGCAGTACTTC | CASSQVVPGSYEQYF